The clone carrying this T cell receptor (beta chain) was counted a few times. Its antigen remains unknown. These data belong to a study of identical twins. CDR3 length equals 18 residues. The V gene lost 0 bases and the J gene lost 0 bases, with 19 bases spanning the gap. The V gene's germline CDR1 is SGHRS and CDR2 YFSETQ. Whole-study findings and limits: Shared out-of-frame alpha sequences (those common to twins) showed excess low generation probability.

TCRdb re-derived calls from the 5' RACE reads in MiXCR, one entry per CDR3 protein. The sample holds some 630,000 distinct CDR3 sequences; under 8.5% are singletons and the top ten take 1.6%. Separately, the same data were catalogued under a study of yellow fever vaccine responses in identical twins.

The specimen was PBMCs. The TCR comes from a woman aged 18-30 years in good health. This chain joins TRBV5-1 and TRBJ2-7; TRBD2 might be the D (7 bases). The CDR3 spells CASSLEPGGGTSSYEQYF. DNA of the CDR3: TGCGCCAGCAGCTTGGAACCGGGGGGCGGTACTTCCTCCTACGAGCAGTACTTC. The complete variable domain, with remaining parts taken from reference TRBV5-1 and TRBJ2-7, reads KAGVTQTPRYLIKTRGQQVTLSCSPISGHRSVSWYQQTPGQGLQFLFEYFSETQRNKGNFPGRFSGRQFSNSRSEMNVSTLELGDSALYLCASSLEPGGGTSSYEQYFGPGTRLTVT.